A single TCR beta chain is shown here with its context. What it binds is not known. These data originate in a study of shared clonotypes between healthy human individuals. Per the study methods: Junction-only sequences without quality scores were provided by ImmunoSEQ, so filtering was different. Sequenced by immunoSEQ multiplex PCR; TCRdb stores in-frame clones only, minus some. V and J calls and clone size are copied from that table; D and trimming were computed from the DNA. The repertoire includes more than 2 million clones, under 97% of them detected once, and roughly 0.13% sits in the top ten. V was shortened by 4 bases and J by 0 bases, with 9 bases between the two germline ends. The germline V gene has CDR1 MNHNY and CDR2 SVGAGI (reference sequence). CDR3 length: 14 residues. Study results and limitations: Rarefaction revealed incomplete sorted-subset sequencing despite large depth.

The receptor's source is a man between 18 and 35 years old in good health. Sample: naive CD4+ T cells sorted from blood. Subset: CD45RA+ positively selected. J is TRBJ1-1 and V is TRBV6-6; D unresolved. As DNA, the CDR3 is TGTGCCAGCAGTTGGCAAGACCTGAACACTGAAGCTTTCTTT. Its protein is CASSWQDLNTEAFF.